Listed below are T cell receptor beta chains from one sample, sequenced in a study of PD-1 blockade in mismatch repair-deficient tumors. Generated by immunoSEQ multiplex PCR, the TCRdb table keeps only in-frame clones and is missing some. The sample carries some 27,000 clones, approximately 84% recorded once. The sample here was PBMCs, taken before pembrolizumab treatment. Receptors were obtained from an adult with mismatch repair-deficient cancer. The CDR3 runs from the conserved cysteine through the conserved F or W.

>TRBJ2-1|TRBV6-1
CASSKRQGENEQFF
>TRBJ1-5|TRBV2
CASSQRQGVSQPQHF
>TRBJ2-3|TRBV4-2
CASSRGLPPSTDTQYF
>TRBJ2-1|TRBV5-1
CASSSDLAGGPYNEQFF
>TRBJ2-3|TRBV28
CASSLPGTGGDTQYF
>TRBJ1-2|TRBV10-3
CAITRQGLNYGYTF
>TRBJ1-2|TRBV28
CASSFSFDYGYTF
>TRBJ2-4|TRBV5-1
CASSFYRGDKNIQYF
>TRBJ1-1|TRBV7-9
CASSLGGDTEAFF
>TRBJ1-1|TRBV6-5
CASSLQGAVAEAFF
>TRBJ2-4|TRBV25-1
CASSTWTGNTKNIQYF
>TRBJ1-6|TRBV6-5
CASSYRQGPYSPLHF
>TRBJ1-2|TRBV7-8
CASSLGWSQGGYTF
>TRBJ1-3|TRBV28
CASSFSTGNTIYF
>TRBJ2-7|TRBV5-1
CASRGDNYSYEQYF
>TRBJ2-4|TRBV2
CASTQGFAKNIQYF
>TRBJ1-5|TRBV28
CASRSAEGYSNQPQHF
>TRBJ2-7|TRBV4-1
CASSQGREGRSYF
>TRBJ2-1|TRBV7-9
CASTSALRQGPYNEQFF
>TRBJ2-1|TRBV28
CASTSAGTELSYNEQFF
>TRBJ1-4|TRBV1
CTSSQEARTVREKLFF
>TRBJ2-1|TRBV4-2
CASSQDRTSYNEQFF
>TRBJ1-1|TRBV7-8
CASSLVGGSTEAFF
>TRBJ1-1|TRBV11-2
CASSPIERAEAFF
>TRBJ1-2|TRBV29-1
CSVRLGRDPYGYTF
>TRBJ1-1|TRBV7-9
CASRSDPGGTEAFF
>TRBJ2-1|TRBV2
CASSESSGSFSEQFF
>TRBJ1-5|TRBV5-1
CASIPTGVETGNQPQHF
>TRBJ2-7|TRBV5-1
CASSLAAGVTYEQYF
>TRBJ2-7|TRBV28
CASRMRGSYEQYF
>TRBJ2-1|TRBV18
CASSSIQRSYNEQFF
>TRBJ2-7|TRBV7-9
CASSSGLDYEQYF
>TRBJ1-1|TRBV6-1
CASTLLQLNTEAFF